This T cell receptor (beta chain) derives from a study of regulatory T cells in long-lasting Graves disease. Study-level findings and limits: TRBV28, TRBJ1-2 and TRBJ2-5 were segments that persistent disease favored.

Remarks on this clonotype: The antigen remains unidentified.

The CDR3 has 15 amino acids. Time point described: newly diagnosed GD, antithyroid drugs for less than 3 months. Extracted RNA from PBMCs served as the source of the TCR library. The authors built TCR beta libraries using iRepertoire HTBI primers and Arm-PCR of CDR3 regions. MiXCR, run by TCRdb on the multiplex PCR reads, gives a single entry per CDR3 protein. The sample yields around 400,000 distinct CDR3 sequences, approximately 16% seen once. The same sample was also used in a study of T cells in Graves' hyperthyroidism and ophthalmopathy. As reported in that work: Exclusion followed for patients with uncontrolled infection, other autoimmune disease, pregnancy or lactation. By a 13 V-J model, ophthalmopathy was set apart from stable hyperthyroidism. Median prediction lead before ophthalmopathy onset was 5 to 7 months with the model.

The chain employs TRBV12-3 or TRBV12-4 and TRBJ2-7; 8 nucleotides line up with TRBD1. Near its end, the DNA agrees better with TRBJ2-5, so the J call may be wrong. This TCR was sampled from a woman aged 40 to 50 with Graves disease. Material: peripheral blood mononuclear cells (PBMCs), obtained at new diagnosis, from a patient treated with antithyroid drugs. The CDR3 DNA is TGTGCCAGCAGTTTCGCCCAGGGGGCAAGGGAGACCCAGTACTTC. It specifies CASSFAQGARETQYF.